In this sample, the clone carrying this TCR beta chain turned up once. Its antigen is still unknown. Data came from immunoSEQ multiplex PCR; TCRdb stores just in-frame clones and leaves some out. Among 30,000 to 35,000 clones, roughly 84% were seen once, and the ten largest hold 1.5% to 2%. Trimming stripped 4 bases from V and 2 bases from J, with 15 bases between. This CDR3 has 16 residues. Germline CDR1 reads SGHNT; CDR2 reads YYREEE (reference sequence). The data originate from a study of OX40 agonist ivuxolimab in advanced cancers. Looking at the study overall: Dosing consisted of intravenous ivuxolimab at 0.01 to 10 mg/kg every 2 weeks. Study-level findings and limits: Patients with a partial response at 0.1-3.0 mg/kg had among the lowest clonal expansion. Dosing at 0.1 to 3.0 mg/kg was accompanied by clonal expansion of CD4+ and CD8+ blood T cells by week 6. CD8+ T cells averaged more expanded clones than CD4+.

This material consisted of CD4+ or CD8+ T cells sorted from blood, taken in a trial of the OX40 agonist ivuxolimab. The chain couples TRBV5-4 to TRBJ2-2; D may correspond to TRBD1 or TRBD2 (5 bases each). The sequence was collected from an adult with an advanced solid tumor such as melanoma, head and neck, liver or kidney cancer. CDR3 in amino acids: CASSPYIRGNTGELFF. The CDR3 nucleotides read TGTGCCAGCAGCCCCTATATCCGGGGCAACACCGGGGAGCTGTTTTTT.